These 26 T cell receptor beta chains share one sample of origin, sequenced in a study of cytomegalovirus exposure and HLA in healthy donors. PCR employed 60 Vbeta and 13 Jbeta primers. Sequenced by immunoSEQ multiplex PCR; TCRdb stores in-frame clones only, minus some. Among just over 150,000 clones listed, about 75% were seen once. The sample was PBMCs. These receptor sequences come from a female donor in good health and CMV-seronegative.

V usage is TRBV7-2 and J usage is TRBJ2-7, with TRBD1 as a possible D gene (5 bases). Trimming took off 7 bases at V and 4 bases at J, with 14 bases between the two ends. Germline CDR1 SGHTA, CDR2 FQGNSA. There are 13 residues in the CDR3. Here the CDR3 reads CASNLGRTYEQYF. The CDR3 region has the DNA TGTGCCAGCAACCTTGGGCGGACATACGAGCAGTACTTC.

The chain uses TRBV9 and TRBJ2-2; 10 bases are a match to TRBD1. Germline V gene lookup returns CDR1 SGDLS and CDR2 YYNGEE. V was clipped by 4 bases and J by 4 bases; unmatched bases: 7. The CDR3 has 16 residues. The DNA for the CDR3 is TGTGCCAGCAGCCCCAGACAGGGGGCGGGCACCGGGGAGCTGTTTTTT. Translation: CASSPRQGAGTGELFF.

V gene TRBV11-2 combines with J gene TRBJ2-3; TRBD1 matches 9 bases. The V gene's germline CDR1 is SGHAT and CDR2 FQNNGV. V lost 6 bases, J lost 7 bases, and 11 bases stayed unmatched. The CDR3 is 15 residues long. Here the CDR3 reads CASRDPGQGKHTQYF. The CDR3 nucleotides read TGTGCCAGCAGAGACCCGGGACAGGGAAAACATACGCAGTATTTT.

V usage is TRBV4-1 and J usage is TRBJ1-5; a possible D gene is TRBD1 (5 bases). This CDR3 comprises 16 residues. CDR1 is MGHRA, CDR2 YSYEKL, per germline. Deletions cut 2 bases from V and 5 bases from J, with 16 bases between. The CDR3 spells CASSQPGPTKDQPQHF. The CDR3 DNA reads as TGCGCCAGCAGCCAACCAGGGCCCACTAAGGATCAGCCCCAGCATTTT.

This rearrangement joins TRBV9 to TRBJ2-5, with 7 bases identical to TRBD1. Germline CDR1 reads SGDLS; CDR2 reads YYNGEE. This CDR3 is built from 17 residues. Trimming took 3 bases from V and 2 from J; bases not matched to a gene: 13. This CDR3 reads CASSDGTALMRQETQYF. CDR3 sequence (DNA): TGTGCCAGCAGCGACGGGACAGCCTTGATGAGGCAAGAGACCCAGTACTTC.

The chain couples TRBV19 to TRBJ1-1, with TRBD1 matching over 8 bases. From germline, CDR1 is LNHDA and CDR2 SQIVND (reference sequence). Germline trimming cut 7 bases from V and 4 bases from J; bases unmatched to any gene: 11. The CDR3 is 15 amino acids. This CDR3 is CASTGTGGGSTEAFF. Here the CDR3 DNA reads TGTGCCAGTACTGGAACAGGGGGAGGGAGCACTGAAGCTTTCTTT.

The CDR3 nucleotides are TGTGCCAGTAGTACTCGGACAGGGACTTACGAGCAGTACTTC. Its protein is CASSTRTGTYEQYF. J is TRBJ2-7 and V is TRBV19; 8 bases are shared with TRBD1. J gave up 4 bases and V 4 bases, and 6 bases lay outside the gene matches. The germline CDR1 and CDR2 sequences are LNHDA and SQIVND (reference sequence). The CDR3 is 14 amino acids.

The chain recombines TRBV9 with TRBJ2-7, with 12 bases aligning to TRBD2. V was pared by 0 bases and J by 2 bases, with 3 bases of the junction left unmatched. The CDR3 has 16 residues. Germline V lookup: CDR1 SGDLS, CDR2 YYNGEE. The DNA for the CDR3 is TGTGCCAGCAGCGTAGCAGGACTAGCGGGGCCCTACGAGCAGTACTTC. Translated, it gives CASSVAGLAGPYEQYF.

The gene calls are TRBV11-2 and TRBJ2-5; the match to TRBD2 covers 9 bases. There are 15 residues in the CDR3. V was pared by 1 base and J by 4 bases, with 4 bases of the junction left unmatched. Germline V gene sequence: CDR1 SGHAT, CDR2 FQNNGV. The CDR3 region has the DNA TGTGCCAGCAGCTTAGCGGGGACTAGCTTAGAGACCCAGTACTTC. Encoded protein: CASSLAGTSLETQYF.

This clone was seen only a few times. This rearrangement joins TRBV5-1 to TRBJ1-1; 10 nucleotides match TRBD1. With V trimmed by 4 bases and J by 5 bases, 8 bases remained unmatched. The CDR3 loop spans 15 amino acids. The germline V gene encodes CDR1 SGHRS and CDR2 YFSETQ. CDR3 in amino acids: CASSPGGTGETEAFF. DNA of the CDR3: TGCGCCAGCAGCCCTGGGGGGACAGGGGAGACTGAAGCTTTCTTT.

V gene TRBV27 combines with J gene TRBJ2-2, with 8 bases matching TRBD1. Losses at the gene ends were 5 bases for V and 5 bases for J; bases not matched to a gene: 10. The CDR3 is 16 residues long. Germline lookup yields CDR1 MNHEY and CDR2 SMNVEV (reference sequence). CDR3 in amino acids: CASSVDRGGGTGELFF. CDR3 coding DNA: TGTGCCAGCAGTGTCGACAGGGGAGGAGGTACCGGGGAGCTGTTTTTT.

This clone was seen more than once but under ten times. The CDR3 loop is CASSIGGRNTEAFF. The CDR3 DNA reads as TGTGCCAGTAGTATCGGGGGTCGGAACACTGAAGCTTTCTTT. This chain joins TRBV19 and TRBJ1-1, with D tentatively TRBD1 (5 bases). The CDR3 spans 14 residues. Per the germline V gene, CDR1 is LNHDA and CDR2 is SQIVND (reference sequence). Trimming cost V 3 bases and J 1 base, with 9 bases left between them.

The genes are TRBV9 and TRBJ2-7, with 10 nucleotides matching TRBD1. The CDR3 sequence is 15 residues long. V gave up 4 bases and J gave up 2 bases; unmatched junction bases: 6. Germline V CDR1 and CDR2: SGDLS, YYNGEE. DNA of the CDR3: TGTGCCAGCAGCCCACGACAGGGGGCTACCTACGAGCAGTACTTC. This translates into CASSPRQGATYEQYF.

V gene TRBV13 combines with J gene TRBJ2-7, with D maybe TRBD1 (6 bases). Per germline, CDR1 PRHDT and CDR2 FYEKMQ (reference sequence). V was shortened by 5 bases and J by 2 bases, with 13 bases between the two germline ends. The CDR3 loop spans 14 amino acids. The CDR3 region has the DNA TGTGCCAGCAGCCATGGGACATGGACCTACGAGCAGTACTTC. As protein: CASSHGTWTYEQYF. The full variable domain, with the rest looked up from reference TRBV13 and TRBJ2-7, is AAGVIQSPRHLIKEKRETATLKCYPIPRHDTVYWYQQGPGQDPQFLISFYEKMQSDKGSIPDRFSAQQFSDYHSELNMSSLELGDSALYFCASSHGTWTYEQYFGPGTRLTVT.

This clone was counted a few times. The CDR3 coding sequence is TGTGCCAGCAGCTTATCGGGAGGAACCGGGGAGCTGTTTTTT. Translated: CASSLSGGTGELFF. The V gene is TRBV7-3, the J gene TRBJ2-2; 7 bases fit TRBD2. Losses at the gene ends were 2 bases for V and 5 bases for J; bases not matched to a gene: 2. The CDR3 length is 14 residues. Germline CDR1 reads SGHTA; CDR2 reads FQGTGA.

This clone was counted once. This chain uses TRBV10-2 with TRBJ1-1; 10 bases are a match to TRBD1. Trimming took 4 bases from V and 5 from J; bases not matched to a gene: 7. The germline V gene has CDR1 WSHSY and CDR2 SAAADI. CDR3 length equals 15 residues. Here the CDR3 reads CASSGRQGARTEAFF. The CDR3 nucleotides are TGCGCCAGCAGTGGGAGACAGGGGGCGAGGACTGAAGCTTTCTTT.

J is TRBJ2-1 and V is TRBV6-1; TRBD2 aligns across 8 bases. Germline CDR1 MNHNS, CDR2 SASEGT. With 7 bases clipped from V and 3 bases from J, the junction kept 5 bases outside the gene matches. This CDR3 region has 14 residues. CDR3 nucleotides: TGTGCCAGCAAAGCGGGAGAGGTCTACAATGAGCAGTTCTTC. Translated: CASKAGEVYNEQFF.

The chain couples TRBV5-1 to TRBJ2-2, with TRBD1 identical over 10 bases. The V gene's germline CDR1 is SGHRS and CDR2 YFSETQ. CDR3 length: 16 residues. J was trimmed by 4 bases and V by 4 bases; bases with no gene match: 7. CDR3 coding DNA: TGCGCCAGCAGCCTAGGGACAGGGGTTGGCACCGGGGAGCTGTTTTTT. It translates to CASSLGTGVGTGELFF. The variable domain in full, with the rest retrieved from reference TRBV5-1 and TRBJ2-2, is KAGVTQTPRYLIKTRGQQVTLSCSPISGHRSVSWYQQTPGQGLQFLFEYFSETQRNKGNFPGRFSGRQFSNSRSEMNVSTLELGDSALYLCASSLGTGVGTGELFFGEGSRLTVL.

The V gene is TRBV6-5, the J gene TRBJ1-3; a possible D gene is TRBD1 (6 bases). The CDR3 spans 14 residues. The ends were cut back, 2 bases at V and 4 bases at J, with 9 bases in the middle. Per germline, CDR1 MNHEY and CDR2 SVGAGI. The CDR3 reads CASSYQQGGNTIYF. The CDR3 nucleotides read TGTGCCAGCAGTTACCAACAGGGAGGAAACACCATATATTTT.

The chain combines TRBV5-1 with TRBJ2-7; 9 positions match TRBD1. Germline values: CDR1 SGHRS, CDR2 YFSETQ. The CDR3 is made up of 16 amino acids. With V trimmed by 0 bases and J by 0 bases, 4 bases remained unmatched. The CDR3 sequence: CASSLGGQGNSYEQYF. The CDR3 bases are TGCGCCAGCAGCTTGGGGGGACAGGGCAACTCCTACGAGCAGTACTTC.

The chain has TRBV19 and TRBJ2-5, with 10 bases fitting TRBD1. There are 14 residues in the CDR3. The V gene end was trimmed by 1 base and the J gene end by 5 bases; junction bases not matched to a gene: 1. The germline gives CDR1 LNHDA, CDR2 SQIVND (reference sequence). The CDR3 loop is CASSIGGQGETQYF. In DNA form, the CDR3 reads TGTGCCAGTAGTATAGGGGGACAGGGGGAGACCCAGTACTTC. Using reference TRBV19 and TRBJ2-5 for the parts outside the CDR3, the full variable domain is DGGITQSPKYLFRKEGQNVTLSCEQNLNHDAMYWYRQDPGQGLRLIYYSQIVNDFQKGDIAEGYSVSREKKESFPLTVTSAQKNPTAFYLCASSIGGQGETQYFGPGTRLLVL.

In this sample, this clone turned up a few times. This chain links TRBV18 with TRBJ1-1, with D perhaps matching TRBD1 (6 bases). This CDR3 is 15 amino acids long. Between the trimmed V and J ends, which lost 6 bases and 1 base, there was a span of 15 bases. Germline V gene sequence: CDR1 KGHSH, CDR2 LQKENI. The CDR3 loop reads CASSRGGPPNTEAFF. The CDR3 DNA is TGTGCCAGCTCGCGAGGGGGACCCCCGAACACTGAAGCTTTCTTT.

The chain links TRBV11-2 to TRBJ2-7, with TRBD2 matching 8 bases. Trimming removed 3 bases from V and 0 bases from J; junction bases left unmatched: 4. The CDR3 spans 15 residues. Germline lookup yields CDR1 SGHAT and CDR2 FQNNGV. CDR3 sequence reads: CASSLTSESSYEQYF. The CDR3 DNA sequence: TGTGCCAGCAGCTTGACTAGCGAGAGCTCCTACGAGCAGTACTTC.

The V gene is TRBV10-3, the J gene TRBJ2-3; 8 bases map to TRBD2. CDR1 and CDR2 (germline): ENHRY, SYGVKD. With V trimmed by 6 bases and J by 5 bases, 10 bases remained unmatched. CDR3 size: 15 residues. DNA of the CDR3: TGTGCCATCAGGACCCGGGGGGGCCCGGGAGATACGCAGTATTTT. It encodes CAIRTRGGPGDTQYF.

CDR3 amino acids: CAWSSGRASSYNEQFF. Here the CDR3 DNA reads TGTGCCTGGTCTAGCGGGAGGGCAAGCTCCTACAATGAGCAGTTCTTC. V gene TRBV30 combines with J gene TRBJ2-1; 12 positions agree with TRBD2. The CDR3 has 16 amino acids. With V trimmed by 5 bases and J by 0 bases, 5 bases remained unmatched. The germline gives CDR1 GTSNPN, CDR2 SVGIG (reference sequence).

This clone was observed a handful of times. The rearrangement links TRBV5-4 to TRBJ1-1, with D perhaps matching TRBD1 (6 bases). The CDR3 has 15 amino acids. V lost 0 bases and J lost 3, with 12 bases in between. The germline V gene encodes CDR1 SGHNT and CDR2 YYREEE (reference sequence). The CDR3 DNA reads TGTGCCAGCAGCTTGGAGGGCAGGGGCGACACTGAAGCTTTCTTT. As protein: CASSLEGRGDTEAFF.